This is a list of T cell receptor beta chains from one sample in a study of Ad26.COV2.S vaccination and SARS-CoV-2 variants. Produced via immunoSEQ multiplex PCR; TCRdb's table is partial and in-frame only. The sample consists of approximately 480,000 clones, 87% of them appearing once. The sample was peripheral blood, taken in a trial of Ad26.COV2.S vaccine versus placebo. These receptors originate from a person aged 18-65 years who received the Ad26.COV2.S COVID-19 vaccine or a placebo. The CDR3 runs from the conserved cysteine through the conserved F or W. The D gene is left open where the match is weak. Part of the rows lack a size; the others show once, few, many or a class for expanded clones.

TRBD2,NA,TRBJ2-1,TRBV5-1,CASSLTGGSLPEQFF,TGCGCCAGCAGCTTGACGGGCGGGAGTCTTCCCGAGCAGTTCTTC
TRBD1,NA,TRBJ2-6,TRBV28,CASQGQGLSGANVLTF,TGTGCCAGCCAAGGACAGGGCTTGTCTGGGGCCAACGTCCTGACTTTC
TRBD2,once,TRBJ2-7,TRBV10-3,CAIGASGTYEQYF,TGTGCCATCGGCGCTAGCGGGACCTACGAGCAGTACTTC
NA,NA,TRBJ2-7,TRBV7-9,CASSPSLVRGEQYF,TGTGCCAGCAGCCCATCCTTGGTGCGTGGCGAGCAGTACTTC
NA,once,TRBJ1-6,TRBV5-1,CASSETGRPSPLHF,TGCGCCAGCAGCGAAACGGGACGGCCTTCACCCCTCCACTTT
NA,NA,TRBJ2-5,TRBV5-4,CASSWWGVETQYF,TGTGCCAGCAGCTGGTGGGGGGTAGAGACCCAGTACTTC
NA,NA,TRBJ2-2,TRBV29-1,CSVLQAAGGELFF,TGCAGCGTGCTACAGGCGGCGGGCGGGGAGCTGTTTTTT
NA,medium-sized,TRBJ1-4,TRBV21-1,CASSKVWEFNEKLFF,TGTGCCAGCAGCAAAGTCTGGGAGTTTAATGAAAAACTGTTTTTT
NA,NA,TRBJ1-1,TRBV28,CASSWGGANTEAFF,TGTGCCAGCAGTTGGGGGGGCGCGAACACTGAAGCTTTCTTT
NA,NA,TRBJ1-2,TRBV9,CASTGTDLNYGYTF,TGTGCCAGTACCGGGACCGACCTTAACTATGGCTACACCTTC
NA,NA,TRBJ2-1,TRBV19,CASSIGAEGGREQFF,TGTGCCAGTAGTATCGGAGCGGAGGGGGGCCGGGAGCAGTTCTTC
NA,few,TRBJ2-1,TRBV10-1,CASSERRLIFEQFF,TGCGCCAGCAGTGAGAGGAGGTTGATCTTTGAGCAGTTCTTC
NA,NA,TRBJ2-3,TRBV7-3,CASSLPGTDTQYF,TGTGCCAGCAGCTTACCAGGCACAGATACGCAGTATTTT
NA,NA,TRBJ1-1,TRBV9,CASSAVGGTEAFF,TGTGCCAGCAGCGCAGTAGGTGGGACTGAAGCTTTCTTT
TRBD2,NA,TRBJ2-1,TRBV7-6,CASSLEGLGLGEQFF,TGTGCCAGCAGCTTAGAGGGACTAGGTTTAGGAGAGCAGTTCTTC
TRBD1,NA,TRBJ2-2,TRBV5-1,CASSPGQVNTGELFF,TGCGCCAGCAGCCCGGGACAGGTTAACACCGGGGAGCTGTTTTTT
NA,NA,TRBJ1-6,TRBV7-9,CASSLAGASPLHF,TGTGCCAGCAGCTTAGCAGGAGCTTCACCCCTCCACTTT
NA,NA,TRBJ1-2,TRBV19,CASSIDLADSNYGYTF,TGTGCCAGTAGTATAGATCTCGCCGATTCTAACTATGGCTACACCTTC
NA,NA,TRBJ1-1,TRBV12-3/TRBV12-4,CASDEASNTEAFF,TGTGCCAGTGACGAGGCATCGAACACTGAAGCTTTCTTT
TRBD1,NA,TRBJ1-4,TRBV30,CAWTRWTGDEKLFF,TGTGCCTGGACCCGATGGACAGGGGATGAAAAACTGTTTTTT
NA,once,TRBJ2-5,TRBV10-3,CAISEVGRTLQETQYF,TGTGCCATCAGTGAGGTGGGGCGGACTCTCCAAGAGACCCAGTACTTC
NA,NA,TRBJ1-1,TRBV12-3/TRBV12-4,CASSLFTNTEAFF,TGTGCCAGCAGTTTGTTTACGAACACTGAAGCTTTCTTT
NA,NA,TRBJ1-1,TRBV7-6,CASSFGADTEAFF,TGTGCCAGCAGCTTCGGGGCGGACACTGAAGCTTTCTTT
NA,NA,TRBJ2-1,TRBV7-3,CASSSPGGDRYNEQFF,TGTGCCAGCAGCTCCCCCGGGGGCGACCGATACAATGAGCAGTTCTTC
NA,NA,TRBJ1-6,TRBV19,CASSTQGADSPLHF,TGTGCCAGTAGTACCCAGGGTGCGGATTCACCCCTCCACTTT
NA,once,TRBJ2-7,TRBV7-9,CASSLEGQPLYEQYF,TGTGCCAGCAGCTTAGAAGGTCAGCCTCTCTACGAGCAGTACTTC
NA,NA,TRBJ2-6,TRBV4-3,CASSRSRQSRLSGANVLTF,TGCGCCAGCAGCCGTTCGAGACAGTCCCGGCTCTCTGGGGCCAACGTCCTGACTTTC
TRBD2,NA,TRBJ2-7,TRBV27,CASSPSGRRGYEQYF,TGTGCCAGCAGCCCTAGCGGGAGACGGGGCTACGAGCAGTACTTC
TRBD2,NA,TRBJ2-3,TRBV14,CASSQVGGLVRDTQYF,TGTGCCAGCAGCCAAGTCGGGGGACTAGTTCGCGATACGCAGTATTTT
NA,NA,TRBJ2-1,TRBV7-3,CASSSPVRPVNEQFF,TGTGCCAGCAGTTCCCCCGTGCGGCCGGTCAATGAGCAGTTCTTC
TRBD1,NA,TRBJ1-1,TRBV5-1,CASSLQGGRGTEAFF,TGCGCCAGCAGCCTGCAGGGGGGGCGCGGTACTGAAGCTTTCTTT
TRBD1,NA,TRBJ2-7,TRBV7-9,CASSFLAGGYEQYF,TGTGCCAGCAGCTTCCTGGCAGGGGGTTACGAGCAGTACTTC
NA,NA,TRBJ2-7,TRBV6-5,CASSYSSVQQTYEQYF,TGTGCCAGCAGTTACTCGTCGGTTCAACAGACCTACGAGCAGTACTTC
NA,NA,TRBJ1-1,TRBV19,CASSIGRLDYMNTEAFF,TGTGCCAGTAGTATTGGACGGTTGGATTACATGAACACTGAAGCTTTCTTT
TRBD1,NA,TRBJ1-1,TRBV18,CASSPAGTVNTEAFF,TGTGCCAGCTCACCTGCCGGGACAGTGAACACTGAAGCTTTCTTT
NA,NA,TRBJ2-7,TRBV30,CAWSLSYEQYF,TGTGCCTGGAGTTTATCCTACGAGCAGTACTTC
NA,NA,TRBJ2-2,TRBV6-5,CASSYSINTGELFF,TGTGCCAGCAGTTACTCTATCAACACCGGGGAGCTGTTTTTT
NA,NA,TRBJ1-6,TRBV19,CASSISHRTNSPLHF,TGTGCCAGTAGTATAAGTCACAGGACTAATTCACCCCTCCACTTT
NA,NA,TRBJ1-1,TRBV5-1,CASSFNRQDMNTEAFF,TGCGCCAGCAGTTTTAATCGCCAGGACATGAACACTGAAGCTTTCTTT
NA,NA,TRBJ1-1,TRBV7-9,CASSLSLNTEAFF,TGTGCCAGCAGCTTATCCCTGAACACTGAAGCTTTCTTT
NA,NA,TRBJ2-1,TRBV2,CASSVQGPSNEQFF,TGTGCCAGCAGTGTACAGGGTCCTTCCAATGAGCAGTTCTTC
NA,NA,TRBJ2-1,TRBV7-3,CASSFRGSGAYNEQFF,TGTGCCAGCAGCTTTAGAGGAAGCGGAGCATACAATGAGCAGTTCTTC
NA,NA,TRBJ2-7,TRBV30,CAWKQGTYEQYF,TGTGCCTGGAAGCAGGGCACCTACGAGCAGTACTTC
NA,NA,TRBJ2-5,TRBV29-1,CSVVPLLQGPGETQYF,TGCAGCGTTGTACCCCTACTACAGGGCCCGGGAGAGACCCAGTACTTC
TRBD1,NA,TRBJ1-2,TRBV29-1,CSVGKTGTAGYTF,TGCAGCGTTGGGAAGACAGGGACGGCTGGCTACACCTTC
TRBD2,NA,TRBJ2-1,TRBV28,CASSLFSPRTSGAEQFF,TGTGCCAGCAGTTTATTCTCACCCAGGACTAGCGGGGCTGAGCAGTTCTTC
NA,NA,TRBJ2-7,TRBV5-6,CASSLSWGYEQYF,TGTGCCAGCAGCTTGTCTTGGGGGTACGAGCAGTACTTC
TRBD1,NA,TRBJ1-1,TRBV6-6,CASSYQKQGGTEAFF,TGTGCCAGCAGTTACCAAAAACAGGGGGGCACTGAAGCTTTCTTT
TRBD1,NA,TRBJ1-1,TRBV28,CASSEPGQDYEAFF,TGTGCCAGCAGTGAGCCGGGACAGGATTATGAAGCTTTCTTT
TRBD2,NA,TRBJ2-1,TRBV10-3,CAISESLREEQFF,TGTGCCATCAGTGAGTCCTTGCGGGAGGAGCAGTTCTTC
NA,NA,TRBJ2-3,TRBV30,CAWSGLSLSTDTQYF,TGTGCCTGGAGCGGGCTATCCCTGAGCACAGATACGCAGTATTTT
NA,NA,TRBJ2-4,TRBV2,CASGGVGSKNIQYF,TGTGCCAGCGGGGGTGTGGGTTCCAAAAACATTCAGTACTTC
NA,NA,TRBJ1-2,TRBV2,CASSNRENYGYTF,TGTGCCAGCAGTAACAGGGAGAACTATGGCTACACCTTC
NA,NA,TRBJ2-1,TRBV6-5,CASSYQDTSSYNEQFF,TGTGCCAGCAGTTACCAGGACACGAGCTCCTACAATGAGCAGTTCTTC
TRBD2,once,TRBJ2-3,TRBV27,CASSPGTSGRADTQYF,TGTGCCAGCAGTCCAGGGACTAGCGGGAGGGCAGATACGCAGTATTTT
NA,NA,TRBJ2-5,TRBV14,CASSHRAGTQYF,TGTGCCAGCAGCCACCGGGCGGGGACCCAGTACTTC
NA,NA,TRBJ2-7,TRBV6-2/TRBV6-3,CASSSGGRRYEQYF,TGTGCCAGCAGTTCTGGTGGGAGAAGGTACGAGCAGTACTTC